The TCR beta chain under discussion was sequenced for a study of T cell repertoires in cytomegalovirus infection. Turning to the study itself: Evidence of both CMV infection and a matching HLA type came from public TCR beta signatures. Study-wide results and limits: CMV-specific TCR beta clonotypes restricted by HLA-C dominated the ex vivo response. Identification of carriers of CMV plus the relevant HLA was performed using cumulative public TCR beta family frequency.

With 4 bases removed from V and 5 bases from J, the gap between germline ends came to 17 bases. The CDR3 length is 15 residues. Germline V CDR1 and CDR2: MNHEY, SMNVEV (reference sequence). MiXCR was run by TCRdb on the reads, yielding one entry per CDR3 protein. The data contain about 490,000 distinct CDR3 sequences, about 11% of them singletons. Notes on this clonotype: What it binds is unknown.

The specimen sequenced was PBMCs. This TCR derives from a human donor in good health (CMV status not recorded). Some clones in this sample may be carry-over from other donors' samples. The V gene is TRBV27, the J gene TRBJ1-1, with TRBD1 as a possible D gene (5 bases). The chain's CDR3 is CASSSPVVGATEAFF. CDR3 nucleotide sequence: TGTGCCAGCAGTTCCCCAGTGGTCGGGGCGACTGAAGCTTTCTTT.